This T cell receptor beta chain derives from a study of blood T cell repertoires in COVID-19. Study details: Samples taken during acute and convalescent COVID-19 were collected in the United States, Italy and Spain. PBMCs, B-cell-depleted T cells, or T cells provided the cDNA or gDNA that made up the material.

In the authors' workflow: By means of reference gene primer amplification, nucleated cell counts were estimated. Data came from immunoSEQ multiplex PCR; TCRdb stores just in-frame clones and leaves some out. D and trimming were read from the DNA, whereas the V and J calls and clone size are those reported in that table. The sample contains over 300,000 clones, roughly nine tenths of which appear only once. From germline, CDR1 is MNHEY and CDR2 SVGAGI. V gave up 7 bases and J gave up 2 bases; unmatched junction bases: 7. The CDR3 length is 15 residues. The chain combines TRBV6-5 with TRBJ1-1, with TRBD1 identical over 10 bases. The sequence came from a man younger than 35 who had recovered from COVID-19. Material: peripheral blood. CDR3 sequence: CASNRDRGQNTEAFF. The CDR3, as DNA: TGTGCCAGCAACCGGGACAGGGGTCAAAACACTGAAGCTTTCTTT.